Below, 19 T cell receptor beta chains from the same sample are listed, as sequenced in a study of spatial heterogeneity in lung cancer (dated by TCRdb to about 2019). The library was obtained by 5' RACE. Sequencing relied on a NextSeq 500. TCRdb trimmed the raw reads at Q25, called clones with MiXCR and kept productive beta chains. One record per CDR3 amino acid sequence lists the most common genes and DNA. The sample has roughly 40,000 distinct CDR3 sequences on record, 6.5% to 7% of them singletons. Together, the top ten hold around two fifths of the sample. According to the study, the label for this sample's time point signals: sample taken at primary tumor resection. The sequencing used PBMCs, collected at surgery. The receptor set was obtained from a female donor with early-stage non-small cell lung cancer.

The gene calls are TRBV28 and TRBJ2-4; D remains unclear. This CDR3 is 18 amino acids long. V was shortened by 4 bases and J by 0 bases, with 19 bases between the two germline ends. Germline lookup yields CDR1 MDHEN and CDR2 SYDVKM. This chain's CDR3 is CASSSALVPFLAKNIQYF. The DNA for the CDR3 is TGTGCCAGCAGTTCCGCCCTAGTTCCCTTCCTAGCCAAAAACATTCAGTACTTC.

This clonotype was recorded at least ten times. The CDR3 DNA follows: TGTGCCAGCGAGTACGACAGGCAAGAGACCCAGTACTTC. Its protein is CASEYDRQETQYF. The chain is built from TRBV11-2 and TRBJ2-5, with D possibly being TRBD1 (6 bases). Deletions cut 8 bases from V and 2 bases from J, with 12 bases between. Germline loops: CDR1 SGHAT, CDR2 FQNNGV. The CDR3 contains 13 residues. Complete variable domain (other parts from reference TRBV11-2 and TRBJ2-5): EAGVAQSPRYKIIEKRQSVAFWCNPISGHATLYWYQQILGQGPKLLIQFQNNGVVDDSQLPKDRFSAERLKGVDSTLKIQPAKLEDSAVYLCASEYDRQETQYFGPGTRLLVL.

This clonotype was seen only a few times. The chain employs TRBV7-2 and TRBJ2-1; 10 nucleotides line up with TRBD2. CDR1 and CDR2 from the germline V gene are SGHTA and FQGNSA. V lost 6 bases, J lost 0 bases, and 2 bases stayed unmatched. The CDR3 extends over 15 amino acids. In DNA form, the CDR3 reads TGTGCCAGCAGTACTAGCGGGAACTCCTACAATGAGCAGTTCTTC. Translating it yields CASSTSGNSYNEQFF.

This clonotype has at least ten counts. CDR3 sequence reads: CASSLTGANVLTF. The CDR3, as DNA: TGTGCCAGCTCACTCACTGGGGCCAACGTCCTGACTTTC. The chain employs TRBV18 and TRBJ2-6, with no clear D. The germline V gene has CDR1 KGHSH and CDR2 LQKENI. Trimming left V 4 bases short and J 2 bases short, with 3 bases between. The CDR3 covers 13 residues.

This clonotype was picked up many times. The chain recombines TRBV4-2 with TRBJ2-7, with D maybe TRBD1 (6 bases). This CDR3 has 15 residues. The V end lost 3 bases, the J end lost 5 bases, and 17 bases lay between the germline ends. Germline V gene data show CDR1 as LGHNA and CDR2 as YNFKEQ. The DNA of the CDR3 is TGTGCCAGCAGCCAGACACCGGGACAAGCGGACGAGCAGTACTTC. It yields the protein CASSQTPGQADEQYF.

The rearrangement links TRBV3-2 to TRBJ2-5; the D call TRBD2 from the table was never checked on the DNA. TRBV3-2 is described as a pseudogene. The CDR3 runs to 16 residues. DNA of the CDR3: TGTGCCAGCAGCCAAGATAGGCGGGACTATTCAGAGACCCAGTACTTC. Residues: CASSQDRRDYSETQYF.

This clonotype showed up many times. The chain carries TRBV30 and TRBJ2-5; 8 bases agree with TRBD2. The junction had 5 bases not matched to a gene; V was cut back by 0 bases and J by 2 bases. The CDR3 covers 15 residues. CDR1 and CDR2 from the germline V gene are GTSNPN and SVGIG (reference sequence). For the CDR3, the DNA is TGTGCCTGGAGTGTTCTTGCGGGGGGACAAGAGACCCAGTACTTC. This encodes CAWSVLAGGQETQYF.

This clonotype showed up many times. The rearrangement joins TRBV10-1 to TRBJ1-6; D is undetermined. This CDR3 is 10 amino acids long. The germline gives CDR1 WNHNN, CDR2 SYGVQD (reference sequence). V lost 9 bases and J lost 7, with 4 bases in between. CDR3 sequence reads: CARKNSPLHF. The CDR3, as DNA: TGCGCCAGGAAAAATTCACCCCTCCACTTT.

This clonotype was seen ten or more times. The genes are TRBV10-2 and TRBJ2-1; D remains ambiguous. Between the trimmed V and J ends, which lost 4 bases and 0 bases, there was a span of 7 bases. The V gene's germline CDR1 is WSHSY and CDR2 SAAADI. CDR3 length: 14 residues. The CDR3 loop is CASSGVGSYNEQFF. The CDR3 region has the DNA TGCGCCAGCAGTGGCGTTGGCTCCTACAATGAGCAGTTCTTC.

This clonotype showed up many times. The rearrangement joins TRBV20-1 to TRBJ1-5, with unresolved D. With 4 bases removed from V and 3 bases from J, the gap between germline ends came to 13 bases. The CDR3 is made up of 14 amino acids. Germline CDR1 reads DFQATT; CDR2 reads SNEGSKA (reference sequence). The CDR3 here is CSAKSQAPNQPQHF. The CDR3 DNA sequence: TGCAGTGCTAAGAGTCAGGCTCCCAATCAGCCCCAGCATTTT.

This clonotype was recorded many times. The chain combines TRBV15 with TRBJ2-7; 8 nucleotides match TRBD1. Per the germline V gene, CDR1 is LNHNV and CDR2 is YYDKDF (reference sequence). Unmatched junction bases numbered 9, after V lost 0 bases and J lost 5 bases. The CDR3 is 16 residues long. The CDR3 DNA is TGTGCCACCAGCAGAGACCCTCCCAGGGGGCTGGACGAGCAGTACTTC. As protein: CATSRDPPRGLDEQYF.

This clonotype was recorded many times. This chain joins TRBV5-1 and TRBJ2-1; D possibly corresponds to TRBD2 (5 bases). Germline CDR1 SGHRS, CDR2 YFSETQ. The CDR3 covers 15 residues. V was pared by 1 base and J by 9 bases, with 17 bases between. This CDR3 is CASSLTTGNAGEQFF. The CDR3 coding sequence is TGCGCCAGCAGCTTGACCACGGGGAATGCCGGTGAGCAGTTCTTC.

There are many counts of this clonotype. This chain links TRBV24-1 with TRBJ2-3; unclear D gene. Germline V lookup: CDR1 KGHDR, CDR2 SFDVKD. Between the trimmed V and J ends, which lost 4 bases and 0 bases, there was a span of 1 base. The CDR3 contains 12 residues. Here the CDR3 DNA reads TGTGCCACCAGTGACAGCACAGATACGCAGTATTTT. It codes for CATSDSTDTQYF.

This clonotype was seen more than once but under ten times. CDR3 protein: CASRTGQGNNQPQHF. The CDR3 bases are TGTGCCAGCAGGACCGGACAGGGGAACAATCAGCCCCAGCATTTT. V is TRBV12-3 or TRBV12-4 and J is TRBJ1-5; 9 positions match TRBD1. V trimming: 6 bases; J trimming: 3 bases; junction bases outside the gene matches: 6. The CDR3 extends over 15 amino acids.

To note about this clonotype: A much larger clone differs from this one at a single base, so this may be a read error. The rearrangement uses TRBV10-3 and TRBJ2-7; 10 nucleotides align to TRBD1. The CDR3 is 14 amino acids. Germline CDR1 ENHRY, CDR2 SYGVKD. V gave up 5 bases and J gave up 6 bases; unmatched junction bases: 7. The chain's CDR3 is CAISRDRGFCEQYF. The CDR3 coding sequence is TGTGCCATCAGTAGGGACAGGGGATTTTGCGAGCAGTACTTC.

This clonotype was found a few times. The V and J genes are TRBV3-1 and TRBJ2-3, with 7 bases lining up with TRBD2. The length of the CDR3 is 15 residues. Trimming at V came to 5 bases and at J to 2 bases, leaving 7 bases not matched to a gene. Germline V CDR1 and CDR2: LGHDT, YNNKEL (reference sequence). Here the CDR3 DNA reads TGTGCCAGCAGCTATCAGCGGGGATACACAGATACGCAGTATTTT. Translation: CASSYQRGYTDTQYF.

Ten or more counts support this clonotype. CDR3 bases: TGTGCCAGCAGTGGCAGCGGGGGACCCACGGAGACCCAGTACTTC. This translates into CASSGSGGPTETQYF. This rearrangement joins TRBV6-1 to TRBJ2-5; 8 bases line up with TRBD2. CDR1 is MNHNS and CDR2 is SASEGT in the germline V gene. The V and J ends lost 4 bases and 5 bases, in that order; junction bases with no gene match: 9. The CDR3 runs to 15 residues.

This clonotype was recorded at least ten times. This chain joins TRBV7-8 and TRBJ2-3; a possible D gene is TRBD2 (7 bases). This CDR3 is built from 14 residues. Germline CDR1 SGHVS, CDR2 FQNEAQ. Trimming cost V 1 base and J 6 bases, with 11 bases left between them. The CDR3 loop reads CASSLGTRGDTQYF. The CDR3 region has the DNA TGTGCCAGCAGCTTAGGGACTAGGGGGGATACGCAGTATTTT.

This clonotype appeared many times. V is TRBV27 and J is TRBJ2-5; D is tentatively TRBD1 or TRBD2 (5 bases each). This CDR3 contains 16 residues. Trimming removed 2 bases from V and 1 base from J, with 14 bases in between. CDR1 and CDR2 (germline): MNHEY, SMNVEV (reference sequence). As DNA, the CDR3 is TGTGCCAGCAGTTTAAATTGGGCAGGGACCCAAGAGACCCAGTACTTC. Its protein is CASSLNWAGTQETQYF.